The 4 T cell receptor beta chains given below trace back to one sample, sequenced in a study of tumor and adjacent non-tumor tissue in lung cancer. TCRbeta libraries were built with three rounds of nested PCR, modified from ARM-PCR. MiXCR was run by TCRdb on the multiplex PCR reads, yielding one entry per CDR3 protein. Seen here are approximately 76,000 distinct CDR3 sequences, under 70% observed once, and the top ten hold roughly 12%. This sample's RNA came from whole unsorted tissue. Sequenced sample: lung tumor tissue. Receptors were obtained from a woman aged 70-85 years with non-small cell lung cancer.

The chain joins TRBV29-1 to TRBJ1-5; D gene ambiguous. The germline V and J ends were trimmed by 3 bases and 0 bases, with 6 bases remaining between them. This CDR3 region has 13 residues. CDR1 and CDR2 from the germline V gene are SQVTM and ANQGSEA. The chain's CDR3 is CSVEANSNQPQHF. The CDR3 DNA follows: TGCAGCGTTGAGGCGAATAGCAATCAGCCCCAGCATTTT.

The chain recombines TRBV28 with TRBJ2-1, with TRBD1 matching 9 bases. Trimming cost V 6 bases and J 1 base; bases outside gene matches: 7. Germline V CDR1 and CDR2: MDHEN, SYDVKM. CDR3 length: 16 amino acids. DNA for the CDR3: TGTGCCAGCAGCTTAACAGGGGGCGCTTCCTACAATGAGCAGTTCTTC. Protein sequence: CASSLTGGASYNEQFF.

With regard to this clonotype: Relative to the germline gene, one junction end is altered; a read error may explain this. The CDR3 bases are TGTACCAGCAGTTACCAGGGTTCAAGAGGCTACATCTTC. Translating it yields CTSSYQGSRGYIF. The rearrangement links TRBV6-5 to TRBJ1-2, with D possibly TRBD1 on 5 matching bases. This CDR3 spans 13 amino acids. Germline CDR1 reads MNHEY; CDR2 reads SVGAGI.

The chain employs TRBV28 and TRBJ2-5; D is unresolved. Germline V gene sequence: CDR1 MDHEN, CDR2 SYDVKM. The CDR3 is 17 residues long. The germline V and J ends were trimmed by 6 bases and 1 base, with 21 bases remaining between them. The CDR3 nucleotides are TGTGCCAGCAGCATGGCAGCCACCAAGGAAGGCCAAGAGACCCAGTACTTC. It encodes CASSMAATKEGQETQYF.